What follows is one T cell receptor (beta chain) and its context. The data derive from a study of blood T cell repertoires in COVID-19. Assay used: immunoSEQ multiplex PCR; TCRdb lists only in-frame clones, some missing. Of approximately 160,000 clones in the sample, less than 90% were seen once. Trimming at V came to 6 bases and at J to 4 bases, leaving 11 bases not matched to a gene. CDR1 and CDR2 from the germline V gene are SNHLY and FYNNEI. This CDR3 has 16 amino acids. Sequenced material: PBMCs or T cells enriched from blood (not recorded which). The sequence came from a woman aged 45-65 years who had recovered from COVID-19. This rearrangement joins TRBV2 to TRBJ2-1, with 8 nucleotides matching TRBD2. The CDR3 DNA follows: TGTGCCAGCAGCCCCCGGGGTGGCGGGGGGTACAATGAGCAGTTCTTC. Translation gives CASSPRGGGGYNEQFF.